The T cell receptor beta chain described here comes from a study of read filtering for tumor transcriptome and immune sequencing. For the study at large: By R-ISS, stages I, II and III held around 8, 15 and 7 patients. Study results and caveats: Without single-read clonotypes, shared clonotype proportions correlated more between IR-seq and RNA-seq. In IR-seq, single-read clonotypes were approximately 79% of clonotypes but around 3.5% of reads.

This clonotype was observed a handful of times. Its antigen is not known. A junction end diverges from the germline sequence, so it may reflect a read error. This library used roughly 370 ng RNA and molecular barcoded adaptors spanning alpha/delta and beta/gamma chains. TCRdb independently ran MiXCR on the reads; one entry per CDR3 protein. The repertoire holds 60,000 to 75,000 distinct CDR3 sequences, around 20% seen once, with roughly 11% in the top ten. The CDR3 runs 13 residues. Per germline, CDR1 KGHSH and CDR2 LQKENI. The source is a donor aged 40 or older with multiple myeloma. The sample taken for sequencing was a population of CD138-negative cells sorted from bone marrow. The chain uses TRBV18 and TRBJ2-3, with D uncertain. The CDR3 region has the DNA TGTGCCATCTCACGAGAGAGCACAGATACGAAGTATTTT. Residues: CAISRESTDTKYF. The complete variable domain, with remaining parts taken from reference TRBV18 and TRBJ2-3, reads NAGVMQNPRHLVRRRGQEARLRCSPMKGHSHVYWYRQLPEEGLKFMVYLQKENIIDESGMPKERFSAEFPKEGPSILRIQQVVRGDSAAYFCAISRESTDTKYFGPGTRLTVL.